The rows below give T cell receptor beta chains drawn from one sample of a study of T-cell memory formation after mild COVID-19. TCRdb ran MiXCR on the 5' RACE reads and lists one entry per CDR3 protein. The table includes 470,000 or so distinct CDR3 sequences, roughly 17% detected once. Sequenced sample: PBMCs or a T cell subset sorted from them (not recorded which). These TCRs come from a man younger than 35 who had mild COVID-19 (a few samples of this study predate the infection). Cell type and time point are not known. Each CDR3 is given with its conserved first and last residue. A D gene is named only where the DNA matches it firmly. Clone size is shown for a subset of rows, as once, few, many or a class of expanded clone.

clone_size j_call v_call d_call cdr3_aa cdr3_nt
few TRBJ2-4 TRBV29-1 NA CSVEVAGVAKNIQYF TGCAGCGTTGAAGTGGCAGGGGTGGCCAAAAACATTCAGTACTTC
NA TRBJ1-1 TRBV7-2 TRBD1 CASSPGQGWAEAFF TGTGCCAGCAGCCCGGGACAGGGATGGGCTGAAGCTTTCTTT
NA TRBJ2-1 TRBV24-1 TRBD1 CATSGPGLTGGYNEQFF TGTGCCACCAGTGGACCGGGCTTGACAGGGGGGTACAATGAGCAGTTCTTC
NA TRBJ1-4 TRBV6-2/TRBV6-3 NA CASFDWGATEKLFF TGTGCCAGCTTTGACTGGGGGGCGACTGAAAAACTGTTTTTT
NA TRBJ2-5 TRBV21-1 NA CASSRRGVQETQYF TGTGCCAGCAGCCGGAGGGGGGTTCAGGAGACCCAGTACTTC
NA TRBJ2-3 TRBV24-1 NA CATSDALTSDTQYF TGTGCCACCAGTGATGCCCTCACATCAGATACGCAGTATTTT
few TRBJ1-6 TRBV4-1 TRBD1 CASSRTGGAPYNSPLHF TGCGCCAGCAGCCGGACAGGGGGCGCACCCTATAATTCACCCCTCCACTTT
NA TRBJ2-3 TRBV7-2 NA CASSLVRATDTQYF TGTGCCAGCAGCTTGGTCAGGGCCACAGATACGCAGTATTTT
few TRBJ1-1 TRBV12-3/TRBV12-4 NA CASSPFYLNTEAFF TGTGCCAGCAGCCCCTTTTATTTGAACACTGAAGCTTTCTTT
NA TRBJ2-3 TRBV7-9 NA CASGQGDTQYF TGTGCCAGCGGCCAGGGAGATACGCAGTATTTT
NA TRBJ1-1 TRBV6-2/TRBV6-3 TRBD1 CASRGRTGATEAFF TGTGCCAGCAGGGGCAGGACAGGGGCCACTGAAGCTTTCTTT
NA TRBJ1-4 TRBV27 NA CASSPSLDIKEKLFF TGTGCCAGCAGCCCATCCTTGGACATTAAAGAAAAACTGTTTTTT
few TRBJ1-3 TRBV3-1 NA CASSTISSGNTIYF TGTGCCAGCAGCACGATAAGCTCTGGAAACACCATATATTTT
many TRBJ2-1 TRBV5-5 TRBD2 CASSFLTSGDLNEQFF TGTGCCAGCAGCTTCCTAACTAGCGGGGACCTCAATGAGCAGTTCTTC
few TRBJ1-4 TRBV6-2/TRBV6-3 NA CASSYEAGDEKLFF TGTGCCAGCAGTTACGAGGCAGGGGATGAAAAACTGTTTTTT
few TRBJ2-7 TRBV29-1 NA CSVEVTGETYEQYF TGCAGCGTTGAAGTGACCGGGGAGACGTACGAGCAGTACTTC
NA TRBJ1-3 TRBV7-2 NA CASSLNPQNTIYF TGTGCCAGCAGCTTAAACCCGCAAAACACCATATATTTT
few TRBJ2-7 TRBV3-1 NA CASSQRVLRYEQYF TGTGCCAGCAGCCAGAGGGTATTGCGCTACGAGCAGTACTTC
few TRBJ1-6 TRBV5-4 NA CASSPWPDSPLHF TGTGCCAGCAGCCCCTGGCCGGATTCACCCCTCCACTTT
NA TRBJ1-2 TRBV5-6 TRBD1 CASSNGQEYGYTF TGTGCCAGCAGCAACGGACAGGAGTATGGCTACACCTTC
few TRBJ2-4 TRBV28 TRBD1 CASTPTGVTNIQYF TGTGCCAGCACTCCAACAGGGGTGACCAACATTCAGTACTTC
NA TRBJ2-1 TRBV6-2/TRBV6-3 NA CASSYLDKYNEQFF TGTGCCAGCAGTTACCTAGACAAATACAATGAGCAGTTCTTC
NA TRBJ2-1 TRBV3-1 NA CASSPTRVNEQFF TGTGCCAGCAGCCCAACTAGAGTCAATGAGCAGTTCTTC
few TRBJ2-1 TRBV14 TRBD2 CASRERGTNEQFF TGTGCCAGCAGAGAGCGGGGAACCAATGAGCAGTTCTTC
NA TRBJ2-4 TRBV20-1 TRBD1 CSAREQGRNIQYF TGCAGTGCTAGAGAACAGGGGCGCAACATTCAGTACTTC
NA TRBJ1-2 TRBV6-5 NA CASSYSVGGGYGYTF TGTGCCAGCAGTTACTCAGTCGGGGGAGGGTATGGCTACACATTC
NA TRBJ2-1 TRBV9 NA CASSVRGFGSYNEQFF TGTGCCAGCAGCGTAAGGGGGTTCGGCTCCTACAATGAGCAGTTCTTC
few TRBJ2-2 TRBV11-2 TRBD2 CASSPTLGTSGGAAGELFF TGTGCCAGCAGCCCGACCCTCGGGACTAGCGGGGGGGCCGCCGGGGAGCTGTTTTTT
NA TRBJ2-2 TRBV6-2/TRBV6-3 NA CASSYWGRTGELFF TGTGCCAGCAGTTACTGGGGTCGAACCGGGGAGCTGTTTTTT
few TRBJ2-1 TRBV6-5 TRBD1 CASSPAFGQAYNEQFF TGTGCCAGCAGTCCAGCCTTCGGACAGGCCTACAATGAGCAGTTCTTC
few TRBJ2-1 TRBV15 NA CATSRDKAGADSEQFF TGTGCCACCAGCAGAGATAAGGCAGGGGCCGACAGTGAGCAGTTCTTC
few TRBJ1-2 TRBV5-1 TRBD1 CASSLGLGQGAFGYTF TGCGCCAGCAGCCTGGGTTTGGGACAGGGGGCATTTGGCTACACCTTC
many TRBJ2-5 TRBV7-9 TRBD1 CASSRGQGGETQYF TGTGCCAGCAGCCGGGGACAGGGAGGCGAGACCCAGTACTTC
few TRBJ2-7 TRBV20-1 NA CSAGGRYEQYF TGCAGTGCTGGGGGCCGGTACGAGCAGTACTTC
few TRBJ2-1 TRBV3-1 NA CASIGGGHEQFF TGTGCCAGCATTGGAGGGGGCCATGAGCAGTTCTTC
few TRBJ2-7 TRBV5-1 TRBD1 CASSLGQTSYEQYF TGCGCCAGCAGCCTGGGACAGACTTCCTACGAGCAGTACTTC
few TRBJ1-1 TRBV12-3/TRBV12-4 NA CASTMGTEAFF TGTGCCAGCACCATGGGCACTGAAGCTTTCTTT